This T cell receptor beta chain was captured in a study of spatial heterogeneity in lung cancer. Germline V lookup: CDR1 SGHDN, CDR2 FVKESK. The CDR3 consists of 13 residues. The V segment lost 5 bases and the J segment 9 bases; nucleotides outside the gene matches: 5. A distinct unique molecular identifier was carried by each TCR cDNA molecule. Each CDR3 protein is one row after TCRdb ran MiXCR on the 5' RACE reads. The profile covers around 6,000 distinct CDR3 sequences, with 15% to 20% appearing a single time and around 15% taken by the ten largest. The time point here: sample taken at primary tumor resection. A few counts support this clonotype.

The receptor was isolated from a male donor with early-stage non-small cell lung cancer. This sample comprised normal lung tissue next to the tumor, obtained at surgery. The chain recombines TRBV14 with TRBJ2-7, with 12 nucleotides matching TRBD1. CDR3 sequence reads: CASSARDRGLQYF. The CDR3 DNA reads as TGTGCCAGCAGCGCCCGGGACAGGGGGCTGCAGTACTTC.